This T cell receptor beta chain was sequenced during a study of metastatic and nonmetastatic thyroid tumors (dated by TCRdb to about 2020). Looking at the study overall: Repertoires from peripheral blood and from tumor or nodule tissue samples of malignant and benign thyroid patients were compared. What the authors observed across the whole study: In both blood and tumor samples, TCR beta diversity was reported to be significantly higher in malignant tumors than in benign nodules.

Libraries were built with PCR. Sequencer: Illumina HiSeq 4000. High-throughput sequencing was used to profile the TCR beta-chain CDR3 region of each patient. In the paper's pipeline: CDR3 differences across clinicopathological groups were used to build a classifier for discriminating distant-metastatic papillary thyroid cancer patients. Repertoire diversity was assessed with the Shannon index, and tumor-blood repertoire similarity with the Morisita-Horn index. TCRdb ran its own pipeline on the public reads, namely fastp trimming at Q25 and MiXCR clone calling, and kept in-frame beta chains. V and J calls and clone size were set by TCRdb, not the authors. The sample table shows about 82,000 clones, and under 15% are seen once. Around 8.8% of the sample comes from the top ten. The sample holds many counts of this clone. The target of this receptor is not known. No much larger clonotype is one base removed from it; base qualities were not supplied.

The CDR3, from cysteine to phenylalanine, totals 18 residues. The sequence is cut down to CDR3 DNA, 54 bases in frame from base 1. Trimming accounts for 1 base at V and 1 base at J, while the number of junction bases matched to no gene is 9. The germline V gene supplies CDR1 MNHEY and CDR2 SVGEGT. None of the patients had been given any treatment before thyroid surgery. Using T-cell receptor beta sequencing, the study looked back at clinical samples from patients collected from 2012 to 2018. This clonotype was obtained from a female donor with papillary thyroid cancer or a benign thyroid nodule (not recorded which). Some clones in this sample may be carry-over from other donors' samples. The chain is assembled from TRBV6-2 or TRBV6-3 and TRBJ1-5, with 8 bases matching TRBD1. Sample: tumor tissue. Here is the DNA: TGTGCCAGCAGTTACTTAACCGTGGACAGGGTGAGCAATCAGCCCCAGCATTTT. Its product reads: CASSYLTVDRVSNQPQHF.